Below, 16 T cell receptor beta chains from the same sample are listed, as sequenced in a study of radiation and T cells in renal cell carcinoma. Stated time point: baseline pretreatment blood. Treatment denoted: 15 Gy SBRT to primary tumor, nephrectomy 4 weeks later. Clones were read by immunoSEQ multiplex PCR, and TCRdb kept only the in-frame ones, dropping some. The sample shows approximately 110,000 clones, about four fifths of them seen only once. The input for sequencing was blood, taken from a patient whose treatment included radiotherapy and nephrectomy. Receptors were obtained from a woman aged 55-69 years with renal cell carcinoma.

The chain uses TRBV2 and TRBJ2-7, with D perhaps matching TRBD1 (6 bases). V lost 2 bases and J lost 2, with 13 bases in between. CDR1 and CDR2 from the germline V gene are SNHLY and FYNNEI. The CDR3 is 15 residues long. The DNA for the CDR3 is TGTGCCAGCAGTGAACCCAGACAGGCCCCCTACGAGCAGTACTTC. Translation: CASSEPRQAPYEQYF.

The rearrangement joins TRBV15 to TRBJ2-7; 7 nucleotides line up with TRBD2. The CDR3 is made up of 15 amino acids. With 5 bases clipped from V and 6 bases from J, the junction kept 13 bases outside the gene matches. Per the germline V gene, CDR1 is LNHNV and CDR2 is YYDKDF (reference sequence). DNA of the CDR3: TGTGCCACCAGCGGGGGGGTCTCCCTAGGAGGCGAGCAGTACTTC. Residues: CATSGGVSLGGEQYF.

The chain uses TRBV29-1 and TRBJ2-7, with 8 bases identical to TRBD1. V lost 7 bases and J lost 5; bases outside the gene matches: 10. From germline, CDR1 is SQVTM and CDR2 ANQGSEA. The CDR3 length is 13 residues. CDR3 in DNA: TGCAGCGCCTTCGGACAGGGCAAAAACGAGCAGTACTTC. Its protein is CSAFGQGKNEQYF.

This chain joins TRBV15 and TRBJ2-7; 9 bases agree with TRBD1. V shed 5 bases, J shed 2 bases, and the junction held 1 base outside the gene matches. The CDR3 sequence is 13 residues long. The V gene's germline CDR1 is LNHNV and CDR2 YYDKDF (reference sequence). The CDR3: CATSGQGPYEQYF. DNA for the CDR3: TGTGCCACCAGCGGACAGGGGCCCTACGAGCAGTACTTC. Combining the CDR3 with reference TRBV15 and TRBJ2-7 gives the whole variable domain DAMVIQNPRYQVTQFGKPVTLSCSQTLNHNVMYWYQQKSSQAPKLLFHYYDKDFNNEADTPDNFQSRRPNTSFCFLDIRSPGLGDTAMYLCATSGQGPYEQYFGPGTRLTVT.

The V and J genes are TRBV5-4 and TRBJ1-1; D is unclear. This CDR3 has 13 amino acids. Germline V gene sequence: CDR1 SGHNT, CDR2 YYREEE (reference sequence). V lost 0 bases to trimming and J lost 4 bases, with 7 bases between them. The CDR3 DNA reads TGTGCCAGCAGCTTGGGGAGTGGCACTGAAGCTTTCTTT. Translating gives CASSLGSGTEAFF.

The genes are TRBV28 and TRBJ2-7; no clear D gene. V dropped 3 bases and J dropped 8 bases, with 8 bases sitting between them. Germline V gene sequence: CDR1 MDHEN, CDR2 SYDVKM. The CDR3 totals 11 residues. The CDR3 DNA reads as TGTGCCAGCAGTTTTATGGGGAAGCAGTACTTC. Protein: CASSFMGKQYF.

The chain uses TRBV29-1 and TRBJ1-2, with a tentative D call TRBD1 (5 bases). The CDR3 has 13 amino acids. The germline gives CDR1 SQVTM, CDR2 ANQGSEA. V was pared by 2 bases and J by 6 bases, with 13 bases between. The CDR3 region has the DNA TGCAGCGTTGAAAAGACAGAAATCGATGGCTACACCTTC. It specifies CSVEKTEIDGYTF. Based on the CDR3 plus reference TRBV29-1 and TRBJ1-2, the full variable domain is SAVISQKPSRDICQRGTSLTIQCQVDSQVTMMFWYRQQPGQSLTLIATANQGSEATYESGFVIDKFPISRPNLTFSTLTVSNMSPEDSSIYLCSVEKTEIDGYTFGSGTRLTVV.

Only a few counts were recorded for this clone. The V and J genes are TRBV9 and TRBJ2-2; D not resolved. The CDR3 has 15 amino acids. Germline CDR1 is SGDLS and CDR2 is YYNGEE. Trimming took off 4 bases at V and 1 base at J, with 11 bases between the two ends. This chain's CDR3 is CASSPIDLNTGELFF. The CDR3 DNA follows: TGTGCCAGCAGCCCAATCGACTTGAACACCGGGGAGCTGTTTTTT.

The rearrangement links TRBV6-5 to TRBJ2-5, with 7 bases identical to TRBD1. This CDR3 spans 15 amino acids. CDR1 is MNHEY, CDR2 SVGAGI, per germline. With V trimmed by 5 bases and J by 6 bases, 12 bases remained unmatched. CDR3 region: CASSSYVRDRQTQYF. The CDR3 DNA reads TGTGCCAGCAGTAGCTACGTCCGGGACAGACAGACCCAGTACTTC.

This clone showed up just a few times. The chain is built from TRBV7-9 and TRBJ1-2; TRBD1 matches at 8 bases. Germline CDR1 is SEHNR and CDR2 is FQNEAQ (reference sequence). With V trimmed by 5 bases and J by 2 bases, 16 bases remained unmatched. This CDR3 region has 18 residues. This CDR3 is CASSEFGTGGPWNYGYTF. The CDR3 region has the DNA TGTGCCAGCAGCGAGTTCGGCACAGGGGGTCCATGGAACTATGGCTACACCTTC. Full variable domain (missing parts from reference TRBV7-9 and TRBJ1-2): DTGVSQNPRHKITKRGQNVTFRCDPISEHNRLYWYRQTLGQGPEFLTYFQNEAQLEKSRLLSDRFSAERPKGSFSTLEIQRTEQGDSAMYLCASSEFGTGGPWNYGYTFGSGTRLTVV.

CDR3 coding DNA: TGTGCCAGCAGTGACCTCAGGGGAACTAATTCACCCCTCCACTTT. This sequence encodes CASSDLRGTNSPLHF. This chain joins TRBV2 and TRBJ1-6; D is perhaps TRBD1 (6 bases). The germline V and J ends were trimmed by 3 bases and 6 bases, with 12 bases remaining between them. This CDR3 is 15 amino acids long. Germline CDR1 SNHLY, CDR2 FYNNEI.

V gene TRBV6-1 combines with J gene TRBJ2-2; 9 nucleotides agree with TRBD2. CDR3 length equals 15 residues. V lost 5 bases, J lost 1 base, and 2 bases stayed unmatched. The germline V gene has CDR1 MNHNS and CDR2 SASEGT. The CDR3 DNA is TGTGCCAGCAGTTCACTAGCGGGGAACACCGGGGAGCTGTTTTTT. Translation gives CASSSLAGNTGELFF.

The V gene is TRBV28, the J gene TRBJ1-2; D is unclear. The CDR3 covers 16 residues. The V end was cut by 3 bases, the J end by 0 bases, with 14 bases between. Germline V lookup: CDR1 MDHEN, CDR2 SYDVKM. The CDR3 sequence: CASSFGGRIANYGYTF. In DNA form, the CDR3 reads TGTGCCAGCAGTTTCGGTGGGCGGATAGCTAACTATGGCTACACCTTC.

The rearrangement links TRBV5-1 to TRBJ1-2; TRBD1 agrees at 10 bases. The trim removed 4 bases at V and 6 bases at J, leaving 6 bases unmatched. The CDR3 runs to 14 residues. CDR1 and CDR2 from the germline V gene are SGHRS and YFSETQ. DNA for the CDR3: TGCGCCAGCAGCGCGGGACAGGGGACCAATGGCTACACCTTC. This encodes CASSAGQGTNGYTF.

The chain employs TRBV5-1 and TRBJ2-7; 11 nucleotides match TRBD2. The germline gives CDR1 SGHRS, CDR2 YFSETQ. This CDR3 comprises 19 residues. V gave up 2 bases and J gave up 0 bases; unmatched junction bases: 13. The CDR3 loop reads CASSLYSSGGTSSSYEQYF. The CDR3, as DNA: TGCGCCAGCAGCTTATATTCTAGCGGGGGGACCTCGAGCTCCTACGAGCAGTACTTC.

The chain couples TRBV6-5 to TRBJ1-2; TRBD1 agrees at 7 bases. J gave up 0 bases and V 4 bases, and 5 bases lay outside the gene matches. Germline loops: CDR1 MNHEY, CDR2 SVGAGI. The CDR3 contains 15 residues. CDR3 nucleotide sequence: TGTGCCAGCAGTTCGGGGGACAGCCCTAACTATGGCTACACCTTC. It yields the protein CASSSGDSPNYGYTF.